The 7 T cell receptor beta chains presented below share a single source sample, sequenced in a study of OX40 agonist ivuxolimab in advanced cancers. Measured with immunoSEQ multiplex PCR; TCRdb has only the in-frame clones, and not every one. The sample has over 50,000 clones, around 91% seen once. The sample here was CD4+ or CD8+ T cells sorted from blood, taken in a trial of the OX40 agonist ivuxolimab. These receptors were collected from an adult with an advanced solid tumor such as melanoma, head and neck, liver or kidney cancer.

The chain couples TRBV15 to TRBJ1-5; D is ambiguous. The germline V gene encodes CDR1 LNHNV and CDR2 YYDKDF (reference sequence). Trimming left V 0 bases short and J 0 bases short, with 9 bases between. This CDR3 region has 16 residues. CDR3 coding DNA: TGTGCCACCAGCAGAGATCGGGCAGGTAGCAATCAGCCCCAGCATTTT. Translation gives CATSRDRAGSNQPQHF.

The CDR3 region is CASSLFGGRAGYTF. DNA of the CDR3: TGTGCCAGCAGTTTATTCGGGGGGCGAGCTGGCTACACCTTC. The rearrangement links TRBV28 to TRBJ1-2, with D perhaps matching TRBD1 (6 bases). Per the germline V gene, CDR1 is MDHEN and CDR2 is SYDVKM. The CDR3 loop spans 14 amino acids. V lost 1 base and J lost 7, with 13 bases in between.

The rearrangement joins TRBV4-3 to TRBJ2-1; 11 bases map to TRBD2. Germline loops: CDR1 LGHNA, CDR2 YSLEER. Trimming removed 0 bases from V and 1 base from J; junction bases left unmatched: 8. This CDR3 spans 19 amino acids. As DNA, the CDR3 is TGCGCCAGCAGCCAAGACGGGCTAGCGGGAGGTGGTTCCTACAATGAGCAGTTCTTC. Protein product: CASSQDGLAGGGSYNEQFF.

V is TRBV2 and J is TRBJ1-1, with D possibly being TRBD1 (5 bases). Trimming removed 3 bases from V and 1 base from J, with 12 bases in between. The V gene's germline CDR1 is SNHLY and CDR2 FYNNEI. The CDR3 is 15 amino acids. The CDR3 region is CASSDIGHPNTEAFF. In DNA, the CDR3 is TGTGCCAGCAGTGACATAGGACACCCGAACACTGAAGCTTTCTTT. The whole variable domain, remainder taken from reference TRBV2 and TRBJ1-1, is EPEVTQTPSHQVTQMGQEVILRCVPISNHLYFYWYRQILGQKVEFLVSFYNNEISEKSEIFDDQFSVERPDGSNFTLKIRSTKLEDSAMYFCASSDIGHPNTEAFFGQGTRLTVV.

J is TRBJ2-7 and V is TRBV7-9; the match to TRBD1 covers 8 bases. Germline CDR1 and CDR2: SEHNR and FQNEAQ (reference sequence). The CDR3 is 11 residues long. Trimming at V came to 11 bases and at J to 3 bases, leaving 3 bases not matched to a gene. DNA of the CDR3: TGTGCCGTACAGGGGGACTACGAGCAGTACTTC. Protein sequence: CAVQGDYEQYF.

V usage is TRBV5-8 and J usage is TRBJ2-3; D ambiguous. The germline gives CDR1 SGHTS, CDR2 YDEGEE. V gave up 5 bases and J gave up 1 base, with 14 bases separating them. This CDR3 contains 15 residues. This chain's CDR3 is CASSPVVARTDTQYF. The CDR3 bases are TGTGCCAGCAGTCCCGTCGTGGCCCGCACAGATACGCAGTATTTT.

This chain uses TRBV4-3 with TRBJ1-2; 7 bases align to TRBD1. Germline loops: CDR1 LGHNA, CDR2 YSLEER. The length of the CDR3 is 14 residues. With 4 bases clipped from V and 6 bases from J, the junction kept 8 bases outside the gene matches. CDR3 region: CASSPSKGAHGYTF. The DNA of the CDR3 is TGCGCCAGCAGCCCGTCAAAGGGGGCCCATGGCTACACCTTC.